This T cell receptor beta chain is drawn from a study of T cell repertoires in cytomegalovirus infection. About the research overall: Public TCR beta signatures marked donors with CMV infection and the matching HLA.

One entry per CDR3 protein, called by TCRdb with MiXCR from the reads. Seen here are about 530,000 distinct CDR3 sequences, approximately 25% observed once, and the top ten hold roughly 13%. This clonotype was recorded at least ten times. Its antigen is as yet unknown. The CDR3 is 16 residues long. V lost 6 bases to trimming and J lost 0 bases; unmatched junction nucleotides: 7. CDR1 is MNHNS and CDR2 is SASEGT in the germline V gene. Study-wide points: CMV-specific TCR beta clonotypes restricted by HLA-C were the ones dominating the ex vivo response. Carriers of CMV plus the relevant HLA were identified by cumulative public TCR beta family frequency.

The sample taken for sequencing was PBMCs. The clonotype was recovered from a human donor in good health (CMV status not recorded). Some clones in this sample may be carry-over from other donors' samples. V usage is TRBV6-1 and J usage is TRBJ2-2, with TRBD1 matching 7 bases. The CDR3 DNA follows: TGTGCCAGCAGGCTATACAGGGGCGCGAACACCGGGGAGCTGTTTTTT. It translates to CASRLYRGANTGELFF.